The present T cell receptor (beta chain) was sequenced within a study of T cells in localized non-small cell lung cancer (TCRdb year 2020). For the wider study: Comparing tumors with uninvolved tumor-adjacent lungs, the study looked at the T cell repertoires of 236 patients with early-stage NSCLC. The cohort consisted of approximately 240 treatment-naive NSCLC patients whose localized lung tumors had been resected. NSCLC patients had a mean age of roughly 66 years, and more than 120 were male and 107 female. General findings and caveats noted by the study authors: A median of 57 of the top 100 tumor clones turned up in the paired uninvolved adjacent lung, and under 30 of those clones also ranked among the top 100 of that same adjacent lung. Uninvolved tumor-adjacent lung showed the highest T cell clonality, higher than tumor, which suggests more focused antigenic responses in the uninvolved tumor-adjacent lung. Multi-region tumor sequencing was not performed, so intratumor heterogeneity could not be excluded. Since the design was exploratory, TCR variables were selected using unadjusted p-values with no false-discovery rate correction. Longer overall survival was associated with higher T cell density in blood, whereas shorter survival was associated with higher clonality in adjacent lung.

Two independent pathologists confirmed that the uninvolved adjacent lung, which was taken at least 2 cm from the tumor margin, was free of atypia. At diagnosis, peripheral blood, uninvolved tumor-adjacent lung and tumor were collected and stored as a combination of fresh-frozen and FFPE material. The immunoSEQ Assay was used to sequence TCR beta CDR3 regions from DNA. Processing in the source paper ran as follows. To compute T cell density, TCR beta template counts were normalized to usable DNA, which was estimated by amplifying housekeeping genes. The preseqR package was used to estimate richness by extrapolating to 400,000 templates for PBMC samples and to 120,000 templates for tissue samples. Clonality was taken to be one minus Pielou's evenness. Differential abundance testing on productive amino-acid clonotypes, with a minimum total count of 5 and an alpha of 0.1, was used to identify tissue-enriched TCRs. The Jaccard Index and the Morisita Overlap Index were used to measure how much the repertoires overlapped between compartments. TCR beta CDR3s were clustered by GLIPH together with public tetramer-defined viral CDR3s, and at least three viral sequences plus V-gene enrichment were required for viral motifs. The table comes from immuneACCESS by way of TCRdb, which keeps in-frame sequences with V and J called. Part of the clones is missing from these tables; in studies checked, under half for an unresolved V gene and the rest for unknown reasons. V and J calls and clone size are copied from that table; D and trimming were computed from the DNA. This sample holds 2,000 to 3,000 clones; 20% to 25% were observed only once. The ten largest make up 22% of the sample.

At the junction V is shortened by 0 bases and J by 2 bases; bases outside the gene matches: 3. CDR1 MNHGY and CDR2 SAAAGT were looked up in the germline V gene. CDR3 length: 15 amino acids, cysteine to phenylalanine. Of the read, only the CDR3 DNA is kept; its 45 bases are in frame from base 1. Remarks on this clone: The antigen it recognizes is unknown. No much larger clone is present one base from it, and per-base qualities are unavailable.

The sequence was collected from a man between 40 and 70 years old with stage II squamous cell lung carcinoma. Here the sequenced sample was normal lung tissue next to the tumor, taken before any cancer treatment. The rearranged chain carries TRBV6-8 and TRBJ2-7, with 8 bases in between that match TRBD1. Read as DNA, the sequence is TGTGCCAGCAGTTACTCCGGACAGGGCCCCTACGAGCAGTACTTC. The translation is CASSYSGQGPYEQYF.